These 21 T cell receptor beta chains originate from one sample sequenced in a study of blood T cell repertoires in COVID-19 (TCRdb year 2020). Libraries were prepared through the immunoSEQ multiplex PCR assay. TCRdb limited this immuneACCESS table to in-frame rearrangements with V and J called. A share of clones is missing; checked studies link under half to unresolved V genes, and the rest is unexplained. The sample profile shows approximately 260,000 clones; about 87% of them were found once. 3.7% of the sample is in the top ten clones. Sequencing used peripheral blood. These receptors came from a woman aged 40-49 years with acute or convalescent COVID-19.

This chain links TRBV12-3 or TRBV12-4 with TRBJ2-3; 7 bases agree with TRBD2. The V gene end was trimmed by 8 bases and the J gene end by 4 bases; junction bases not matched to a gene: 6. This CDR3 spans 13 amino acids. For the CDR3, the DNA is TGTGCCAGCTTGCGGGGAGGGGCAGATACGCAGTATTTT. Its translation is CASLRGGADTQYF.

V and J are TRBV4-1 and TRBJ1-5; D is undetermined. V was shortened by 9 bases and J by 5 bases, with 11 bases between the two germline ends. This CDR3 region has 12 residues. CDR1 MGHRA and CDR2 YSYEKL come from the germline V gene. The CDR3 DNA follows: TGCGCCAGGCAGGTTGTGTATCAGCCCCAGCATTTT. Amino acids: CARQVVYQPQHF.

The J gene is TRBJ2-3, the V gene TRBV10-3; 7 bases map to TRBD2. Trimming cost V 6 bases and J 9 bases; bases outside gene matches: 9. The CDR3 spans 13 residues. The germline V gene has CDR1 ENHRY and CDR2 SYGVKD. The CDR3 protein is CAIRDGGVETQYF. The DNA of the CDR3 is TGTGCCATCAGAGATGGGGGGGTTGAGACGCAGTATTTT.

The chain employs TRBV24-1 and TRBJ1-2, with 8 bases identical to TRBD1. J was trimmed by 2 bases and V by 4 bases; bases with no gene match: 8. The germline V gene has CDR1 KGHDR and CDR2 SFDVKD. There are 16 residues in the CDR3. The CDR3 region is CATSDHSRGPNYGYTF. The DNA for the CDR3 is TGTGCCACCAGTGACCACTCCAGGGGGCCCAACTATGGCTACACCTTC.

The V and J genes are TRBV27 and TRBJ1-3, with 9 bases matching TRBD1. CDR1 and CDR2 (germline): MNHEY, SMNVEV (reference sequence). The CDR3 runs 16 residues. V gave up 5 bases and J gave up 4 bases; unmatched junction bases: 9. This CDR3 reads CASSVGGDRVGNTIYF. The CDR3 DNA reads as TGTGCCAGCAGTGTCGGTGGGGACAGGGTCGGAAACACCATATATTTT.

CDR3 nucleotides: TGTGCCAGCAGCTTGGGGGGGCGAAACTATGGCTACACCTTC. This gives the protein CASSLGGRNYGYTF. The chain combines TRBV7-2 with TRBJ1-2; possible D gene TRBD1, 6 bases. Trimming removed 3 bases at V and 2 bases at J, with 10 bases between. Germline V CDR1 and CDR2: SGHTA, FQGNSA. This CDR3 is built from 14 residues.

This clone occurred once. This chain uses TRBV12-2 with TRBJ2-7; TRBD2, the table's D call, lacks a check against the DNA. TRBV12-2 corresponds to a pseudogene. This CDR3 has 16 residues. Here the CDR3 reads CASRLVLEADLREQYV. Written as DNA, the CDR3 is TGTGCAAGTCGCTTAGTCCTGGAGGCCGACCTTCGGGAGCAGTACGTC.

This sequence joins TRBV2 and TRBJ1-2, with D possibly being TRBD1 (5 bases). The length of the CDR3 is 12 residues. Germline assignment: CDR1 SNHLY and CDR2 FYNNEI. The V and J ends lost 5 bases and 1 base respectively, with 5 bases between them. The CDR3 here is CASSQGNYGYTF. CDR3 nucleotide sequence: TGTGCCAGCAGTCAGGGTAACTATGGCTACACCTTC.

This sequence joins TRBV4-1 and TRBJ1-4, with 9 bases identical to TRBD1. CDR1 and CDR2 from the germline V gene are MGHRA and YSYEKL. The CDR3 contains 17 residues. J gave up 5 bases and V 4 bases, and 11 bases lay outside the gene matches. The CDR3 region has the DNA TGCGCCAGCAGCCCTTCGCGGACAGGGGAAAAGAATGAAAAACTGTTTTTT. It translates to CASSPSRTGEKNEKLFF.

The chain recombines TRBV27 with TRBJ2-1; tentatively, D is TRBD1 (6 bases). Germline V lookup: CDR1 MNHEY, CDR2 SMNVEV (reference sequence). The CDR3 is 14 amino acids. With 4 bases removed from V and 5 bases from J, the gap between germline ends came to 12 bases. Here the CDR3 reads CASSSRGLNNEQFF. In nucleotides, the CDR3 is TGTGCCAGCAGTTCCAGGGGTTTGAACAATGAGCAGTTCTTC.

CDR3 bases: TGTGCCAGTTGTAGGAGAGGTTCACCCCTCCACTTT. Residues: CASCRRGSPLHF. This chain connects TRBV19 to TRBJ1-6; no firm D call. This CDR3 spans 12 amino acids. Per the germline V gene, CDR1 is LNHDA and CDR2 is SQIVND (reference sequence). V was pared by 8 bases and J by 9 bases, with 11 bases between.

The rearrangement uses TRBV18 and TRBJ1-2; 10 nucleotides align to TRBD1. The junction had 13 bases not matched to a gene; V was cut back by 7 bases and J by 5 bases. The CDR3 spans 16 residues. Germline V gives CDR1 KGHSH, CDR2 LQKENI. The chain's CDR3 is CASFAGTGASFYGYTF. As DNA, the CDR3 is TGTGCCAGCTTCGCCGGGACAGGGGCTTCATTTTATGGCTACACCTTC.

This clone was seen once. CDR3: CASSVVGGGPTDTQYF. CDR3 nucleotides: TGTGCCAGCAGCGTAGTTGGCGGGGGGCCGACAGATACGCAGTATTTT. The rearrangement joins TRBV9 to TRBJ2-3, with 8 bases matching TRBD2. Germline V CDR1 and CDR2: SGDLS, YYNGEE. The CDR3 covers 16 residues. V was clipped by 0 bases and J by 3 bases; unmatched bases: 6. The full variable domain, with the rest looked up from reference TRBV9 and TRBJ2-3, is DSGVTQTPKHLITATGQRVTLRCSPRSGDLSVYWYQQSLDQGLQFLIQYYNGEERAKGNILERFSAQQFPDLHSELNLSSLELGDSALYFCASSVVGGGPTDTQYFGPGTRLTVL.

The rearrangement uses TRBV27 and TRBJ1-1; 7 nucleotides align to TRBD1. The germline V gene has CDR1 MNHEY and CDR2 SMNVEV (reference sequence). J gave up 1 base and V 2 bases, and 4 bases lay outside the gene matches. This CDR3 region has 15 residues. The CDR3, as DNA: TGTGCCAGCAGTTTAAGAGACAGGGCGAACACTGAAGCTTTCTTT. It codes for CASSLRDRANTEAFF.

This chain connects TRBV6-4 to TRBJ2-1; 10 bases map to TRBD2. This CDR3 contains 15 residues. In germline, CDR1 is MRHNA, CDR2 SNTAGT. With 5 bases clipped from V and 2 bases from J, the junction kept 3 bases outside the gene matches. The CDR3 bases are TGTGCCAGCAGTACGCTAGCGGGGGCCTACAATGAGCAGTTCTTC. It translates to CASSTLAGAYNEQFF.

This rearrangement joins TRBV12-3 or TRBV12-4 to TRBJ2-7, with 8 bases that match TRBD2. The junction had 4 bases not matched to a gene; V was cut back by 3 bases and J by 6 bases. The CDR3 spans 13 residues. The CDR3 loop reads CASSFGGGGEQYV. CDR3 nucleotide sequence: TGTGCCAGCAGTTTCGGGGGGGGTGGCGAGCAGTACGTC.

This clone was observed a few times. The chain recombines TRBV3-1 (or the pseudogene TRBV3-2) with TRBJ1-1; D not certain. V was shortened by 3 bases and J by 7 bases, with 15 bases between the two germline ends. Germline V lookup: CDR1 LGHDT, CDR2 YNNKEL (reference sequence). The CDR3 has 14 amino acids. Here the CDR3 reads CASSQKGGRNEAFF. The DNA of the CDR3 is TGTGCCAGCAGCCAGAAGGGAGGTAGAAATGAAGCTTTCTTT.

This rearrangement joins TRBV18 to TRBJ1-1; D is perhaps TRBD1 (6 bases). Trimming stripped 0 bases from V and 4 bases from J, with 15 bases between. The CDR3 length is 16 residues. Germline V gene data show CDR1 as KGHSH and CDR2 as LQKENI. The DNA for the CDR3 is TGTGCCAGCTCACCACCCTCAGTAGGGGGAAGCACTGAAGCTTTCTTT. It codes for CASSPPSVGGSTEAFF.

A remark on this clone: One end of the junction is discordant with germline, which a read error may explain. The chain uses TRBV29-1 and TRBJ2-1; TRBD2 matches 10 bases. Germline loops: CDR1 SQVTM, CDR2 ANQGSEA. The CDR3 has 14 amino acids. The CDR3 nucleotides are TGCCGCGTTGGGGGAGCGGGGGGGCGAAATGAGCAGTTCTTC. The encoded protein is CRVGGAGGRNEQFF.

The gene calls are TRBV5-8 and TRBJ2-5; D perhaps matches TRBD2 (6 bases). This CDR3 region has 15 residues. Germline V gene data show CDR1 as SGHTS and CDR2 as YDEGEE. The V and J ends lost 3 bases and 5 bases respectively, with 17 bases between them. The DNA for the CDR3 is TGTGCCAGCAGCTCCCTCCCGGGGGTGAGCGAGACCCAGTACTTC. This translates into CASSSLPGVSETQYF.

The CDR3 region has the DNA TGTGCCAGCTCACCAGCAACAGGGGCCGAGACCCAGTACTTC. It specifies CASSPATGAETQYF. The chain carries TRBV18 and TRBJ2-5, with TRBD1 matching 7 bases. Germline V gives CDR1 KGHSH, CDR2 LQKENI. J gave up 5 bases and V 2 bases, and 5 bases lay outside the gene matches. The CDR3 has 14 residues.